This TCR beta chain comes out of a study of low-dose radiotherapy and immunotherapy resistance in tumors. Background on the study: Over 26 weeks, cohort 2 got 1 Gy every two weeks, reaching 13 Gy. Intravenous cyclophosphamide 200 mg/m2 was given every two weeks, one day before radiation and immunotherapy.

Specified time point: before trial treatment. This clonotype was seen ten or more times. Alpha- and beta-chain coverage of first-strand cDNA came from TRAV- and TRBV-specific primers. Amplification of TCRs used a constant-region primer and V-primer adapter for around 18 PCR cycles. With in vitro transcription, the isolated mRNA was amplified. TCRdb processed the reads anew with MiXCR; each CDR3 protein has one entry. The sample consists of 80,000 to 90,000 distinct CDR3 sequences, around 17% of them appearing once. The specimen was PBMCs, collected before treatment. This sequence originates from a male donor with prostate cancer.

The CDR3 DNA sequence: TGTGCCAGCAGTGGGGTAGCGGGGGGGCCCAATGAGCAGTTCTTC. It specifies CASSGVAGGPNEQFF. The chain combines TRBV2 with TRBJ2-1; 11 nucleotides align to TRBD2. V shed 4 bases, J shed 6 bases, and the junction held 5 bases outside the gene matches. Germline V gene lookup returns CDR1 SNHLY and CDR2 FYNNEI. The CDR3 sequence is 15 residues long. Full variable domain (rest looked up from reference TRBV2 and TRBJ2-1): EPEVTQTPSHQVTQMGQEVILRCVPISNHLYFYWYRQILGQKVEFLVSFYNNEISEKSEIFDDQFSVERPDGSNFTLKIRSTKLEDSAMYFCASSGVAGGPNEQFFGPGTRLTVL.